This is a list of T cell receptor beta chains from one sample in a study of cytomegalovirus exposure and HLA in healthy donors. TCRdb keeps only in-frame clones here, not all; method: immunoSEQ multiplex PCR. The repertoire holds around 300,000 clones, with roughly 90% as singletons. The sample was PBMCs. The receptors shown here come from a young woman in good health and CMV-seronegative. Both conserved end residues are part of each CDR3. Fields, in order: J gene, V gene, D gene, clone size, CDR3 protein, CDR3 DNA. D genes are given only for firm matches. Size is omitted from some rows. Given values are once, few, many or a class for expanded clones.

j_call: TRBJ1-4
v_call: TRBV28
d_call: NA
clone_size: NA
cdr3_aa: CASSLGLYGNEKLFF
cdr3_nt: TGTGCCAGCAGTTTAGGGCTCTATGGAAATGAAAAACTGTTTTTT

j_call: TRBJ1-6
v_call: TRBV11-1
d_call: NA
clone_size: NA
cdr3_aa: CASSLSHDSPLHF
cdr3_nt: TGTGCCAGCAGCTTATCCCATGATTCACCCCTCCACTTT

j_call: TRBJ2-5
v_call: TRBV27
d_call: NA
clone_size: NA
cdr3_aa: CASSLNPRGETQYF
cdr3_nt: TGTGCCAGCAGTTTGAACCCGCGAGGAGAGACCCAGTACTTC

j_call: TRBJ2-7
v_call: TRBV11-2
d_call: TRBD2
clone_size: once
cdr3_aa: CASSLDPGLAGSYEQYF
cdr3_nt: TGTGCCAGCAGCTTAGATCCGGGACTAGCGGGGTCCTACGAGCAGTACTTC

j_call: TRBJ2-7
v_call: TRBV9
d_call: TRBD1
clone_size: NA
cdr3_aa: CASSLTGTDYYEQYF
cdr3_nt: TGTGCCAGCAGCTTAACCGGGACAGACTACTACGAGCAGTACTTC

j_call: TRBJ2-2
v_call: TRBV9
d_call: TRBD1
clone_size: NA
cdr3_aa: CASSVGPTGYNGELFF
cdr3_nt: TGTGCCAGCAGCGTAGGTCCGACAGGGTATAACGGGGAGCTGTTTTTT

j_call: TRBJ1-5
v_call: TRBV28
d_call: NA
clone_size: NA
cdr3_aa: CASSLGGGTRQPQHF
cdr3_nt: TGTGCCAGCAGTTTAGGCGGGGGCACCCGCCAGCCCCAGCATTTT

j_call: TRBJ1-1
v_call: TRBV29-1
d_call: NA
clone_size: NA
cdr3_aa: CSVGPGLNTEAFF
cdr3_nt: TGCAGCGTTGGTCCCGGACTCAACACTGAAGCTTTCTTT

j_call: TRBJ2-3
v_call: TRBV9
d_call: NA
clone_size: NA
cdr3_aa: CASSVGASGGFNAQYF
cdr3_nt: TGTGCCAGCAGCGTAGGGGCCAGCGGTGGTTTTAATGCGCAGTATTTT

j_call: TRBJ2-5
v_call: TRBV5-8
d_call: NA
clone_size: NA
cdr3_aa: CASSLIGLQAGETQYF
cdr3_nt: TGTGCCAGCAGCTTGATCGGTCTTCAGGCTGGGGAGACCCAGTACTTC

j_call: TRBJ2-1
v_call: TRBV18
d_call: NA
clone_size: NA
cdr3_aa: CASSPEGGAGLSYNEQFF
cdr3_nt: TGTGCCAGCTCACCAGAGGGGGGGGCGGGACTCTCCTACAATGAGCAGTTCTTC

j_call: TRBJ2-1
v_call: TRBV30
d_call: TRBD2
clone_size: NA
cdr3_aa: CAWTLGLAGGPVSEQFF
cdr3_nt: TGTGCCTGGACCCTAGGACTAGCGGGAGGGCCTGTTAGTGAGCAGTTCTTC

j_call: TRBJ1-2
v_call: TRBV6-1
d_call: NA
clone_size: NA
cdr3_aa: CASSEMVQSYGYTF
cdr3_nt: TGTGCCAGCAGTGAAATGGTTCAGTCCTATGGCTACACCTTC

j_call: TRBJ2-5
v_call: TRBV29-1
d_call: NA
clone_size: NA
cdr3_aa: CSVARGFQETQYF
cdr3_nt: TGCAGCGTTGCTAGGGGCTTCCAAGAGACCCAGTACTTC

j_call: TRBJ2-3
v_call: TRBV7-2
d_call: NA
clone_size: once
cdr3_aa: CASSLARTDTQYF
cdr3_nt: TGTGCCAGCAGCCTGGCTCGCACAGATACGCAGTATTTT

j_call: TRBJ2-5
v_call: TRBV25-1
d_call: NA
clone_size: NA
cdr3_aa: CASSEDTGLLYF
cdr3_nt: TGTGCCAGCAGTGAAGATACGGGACTCTTGTACTTC

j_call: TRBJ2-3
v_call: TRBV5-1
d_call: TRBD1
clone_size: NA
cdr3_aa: CASSANTGTGGSDTQYF
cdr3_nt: TGCGCCAGCAGCGCCAACACCGGGACAGGGGGCTCAGATACGCAGTATTTT

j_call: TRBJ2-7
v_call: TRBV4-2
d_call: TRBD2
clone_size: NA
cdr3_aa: CASSQELAGGTSSYEQYF
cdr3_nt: TGTGCCAGCAGCCAAGAACTAGCGGGAGGTACATCCTCCTACGAGCAGTACTTC

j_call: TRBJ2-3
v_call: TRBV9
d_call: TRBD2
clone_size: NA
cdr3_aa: CASSVGWEGPDTQYF
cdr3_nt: TGTGCCAGCAGCGTAGGGTGGGAGGGCCCAGATACGCAGTATTTT

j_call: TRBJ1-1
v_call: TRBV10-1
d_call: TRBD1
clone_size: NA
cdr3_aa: CASSASTGSRTEAFF
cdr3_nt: TGCGCCAGCAGTGCCTCGACAGGGAGTCGGACTGAAGCTTTCTTT

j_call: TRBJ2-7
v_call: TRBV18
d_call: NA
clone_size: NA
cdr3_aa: CASSPPSSSYEQYF
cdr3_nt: TGTGCCAGCTCACCACCGAGCTCTTCCTACGAGCAGTACTTC

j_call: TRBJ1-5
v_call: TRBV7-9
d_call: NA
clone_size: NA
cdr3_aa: CASSPGTTPENNQPQHF
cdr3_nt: TGTGCCAGCAGCCCCGGGACAACACCAGAAAACAATCAGCCCCAGCATTTT

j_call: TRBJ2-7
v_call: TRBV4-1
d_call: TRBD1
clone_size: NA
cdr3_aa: CASSQDPGGVGGQSSYEQYF
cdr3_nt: TGCGCCAGCAGCCAAGATCCAGGGGGCGTCGGGGGACAAAGCTCCTACGAGCAGTACTTC

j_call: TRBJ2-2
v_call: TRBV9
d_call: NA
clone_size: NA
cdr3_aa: CASSVFWRADDTGELFF
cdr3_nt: TGTGCCAGCAGCGTATTCTGGAGGGCCGACGACACCGGGGAGCTGTTTTTT

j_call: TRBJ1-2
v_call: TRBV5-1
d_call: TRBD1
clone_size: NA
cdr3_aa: CASSAGQGPGYTF
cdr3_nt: TGCGCCAGCAGCGCCGGACAGGGGCCTGGCTACACCTTC

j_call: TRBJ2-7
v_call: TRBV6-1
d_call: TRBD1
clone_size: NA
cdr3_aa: CASSEAGQGYEQYF
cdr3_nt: TGTGCCAGCAGTGAAGCCGGACAGGGCTACGAGCAGTACTTC

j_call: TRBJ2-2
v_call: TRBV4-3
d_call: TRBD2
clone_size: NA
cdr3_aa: CASSPHSQSGLAWTGELFF
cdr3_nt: TGCGCCAGCAGCCCCCATAGTCAGTCGGGACTAGCATGGACCGGGGAGCTGTTTTTT

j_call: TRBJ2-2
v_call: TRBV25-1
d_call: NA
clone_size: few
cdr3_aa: CASSVGREEAGELFF
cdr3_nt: TGTGCCAGCAGTGTCGGCAGGGAGGAGGCCGGGGAGCTGTTTTTT

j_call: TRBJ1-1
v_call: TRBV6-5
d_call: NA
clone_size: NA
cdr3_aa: CASSWDNMNTEAFF
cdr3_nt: TGTGCCAGCAGTTGGGACAACATGAACACTGAAGCTTTCTTT

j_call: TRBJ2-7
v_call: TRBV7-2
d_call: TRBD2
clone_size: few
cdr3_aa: CASSLTSGRAEQYF
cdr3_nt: TGTGCCAGCAGCTTAACTAGCGGGAGGGCCGAGCAGTACTTC

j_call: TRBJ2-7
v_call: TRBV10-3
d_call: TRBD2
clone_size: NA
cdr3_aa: CAISEGSGIAYEQYF
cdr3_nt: TGTGCCATCAGTGAGGGAAGCGGGATCGCCTACGAGCAGTACTTC

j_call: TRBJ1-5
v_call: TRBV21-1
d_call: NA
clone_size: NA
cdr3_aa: CASSPRRERGGCNQPQHF
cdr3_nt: TGTGCCAGCAGCCCTAGGCGGGAGAGGGGGGGGTGCAATCAGCCCCAGCATTTT

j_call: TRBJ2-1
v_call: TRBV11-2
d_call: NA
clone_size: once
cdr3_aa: CASRMRSGQGGNEQFF
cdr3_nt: TGTGCCAGCCGGATGAGGTCAGGCCAGGGGGGCAATGAGCAGTTCTTC

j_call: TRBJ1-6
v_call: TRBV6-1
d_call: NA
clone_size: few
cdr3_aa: CASSEGAGGRWADNSPLHF
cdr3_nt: TGTGCCAGCAGTGAAGGAGCGGGGGGAAGGTGGGCGGATAATTCACCCCTCCACTTT

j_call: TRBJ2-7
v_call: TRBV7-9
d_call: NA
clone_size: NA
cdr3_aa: CASSLDPGGPEQYF
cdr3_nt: TGTGCCAGCAGCTTAGATCCAGGGGGGCCCGAGCAGTACTTC

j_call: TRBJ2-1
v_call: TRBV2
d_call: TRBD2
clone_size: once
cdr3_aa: CASRPTSGNNNEQFF
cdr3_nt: TGTGCCAGCAGGCCCACTAGCGGGAACAACAATGAGCAGTTCTTC

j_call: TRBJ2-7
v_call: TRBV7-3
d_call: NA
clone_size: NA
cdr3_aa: CASSLGLSYEQYF
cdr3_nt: TGTGCCAGCAGCTTAGGCCTTTCCTACGAGCAGTACTTC

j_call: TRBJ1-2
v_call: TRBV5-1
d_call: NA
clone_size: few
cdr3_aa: CASSLIDQGMGYTF
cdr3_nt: TGCGCCAGCAGCTTGATCGATCAGGGGATGGGCTACACCTTC

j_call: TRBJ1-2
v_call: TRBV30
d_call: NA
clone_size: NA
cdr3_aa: CAWSVLRTANYGYTF
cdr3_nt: TGTGCCTGGAGTGTACTTAGAACAGCTAACTATGGCTACACCTTC

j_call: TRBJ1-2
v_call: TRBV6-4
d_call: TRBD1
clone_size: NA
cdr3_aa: CASSVLPGTAYGYTF
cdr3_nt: TGTGCCAGCAGTGTCCTCCCCGGGACAGCCTATGGCTACACCTTC

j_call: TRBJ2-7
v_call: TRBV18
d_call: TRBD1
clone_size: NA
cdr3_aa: CASSPEGQGRGEQYF
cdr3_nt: TGTGCCAGCTCACCGGAGGGACAGGGACGAGGGGAGCAGTACTTC

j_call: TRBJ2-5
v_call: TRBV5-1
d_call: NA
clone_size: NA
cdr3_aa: CASSLGAEETQYF
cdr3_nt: TGCGCCAGCAGCTTGGGGGCAGAAGAGACCCAGTACTTC

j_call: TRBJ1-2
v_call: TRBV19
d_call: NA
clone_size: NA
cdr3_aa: CASSIVADPNYGYTF
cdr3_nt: TGTGCCAGTAGTATTGTAGCGGATCCTAACTATGGCTACACCTTC

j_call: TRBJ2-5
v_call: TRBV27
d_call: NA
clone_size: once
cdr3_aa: CASNRAGGSETQYF
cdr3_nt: TGTGCCAGCAACCGGGCTGGGGGCTCGGAGACCCAGTACTTC

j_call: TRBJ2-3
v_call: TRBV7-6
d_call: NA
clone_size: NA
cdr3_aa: CASSLAAGRTDTQYF
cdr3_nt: TGTGCCAGCAGCTTAGCTGCTGGCCGCACAGATACGCAGTATTTT

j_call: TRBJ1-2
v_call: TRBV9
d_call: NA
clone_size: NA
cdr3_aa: CASSAVGGGYTF
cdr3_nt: TGTGCCAGCAGCGCCGTGGGGGGAGGCTACACCTTC

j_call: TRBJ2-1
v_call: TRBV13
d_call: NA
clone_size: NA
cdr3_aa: CASSLGGEQFF
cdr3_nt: TGTGCCAGCAGCTTGGGGGGTGAGCAGTTCTTC

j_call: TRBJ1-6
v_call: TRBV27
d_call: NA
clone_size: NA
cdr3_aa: CASTLGGNSPLHF
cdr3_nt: TGTGCCAGCACTCTTGGGGGGAATTCACCCCTCCACTTT

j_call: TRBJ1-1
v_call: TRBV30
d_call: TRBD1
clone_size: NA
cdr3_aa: CAWTRGRAFF
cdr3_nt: TGTGCCTGGACGAGGGGGCGAGCTTTCTTT

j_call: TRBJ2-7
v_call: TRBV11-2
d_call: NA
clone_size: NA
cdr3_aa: CASSLDGSNYEQYF
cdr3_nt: TGTGCCAGCAGCTTAGACGGGTCAAATTACGAGCAGTACTTC

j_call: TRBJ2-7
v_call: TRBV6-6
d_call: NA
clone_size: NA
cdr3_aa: CASKLRGTYEQYF
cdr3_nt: TGTGCCAGCAAACTTAGGGGTACCTACGAGCAGTACTTC

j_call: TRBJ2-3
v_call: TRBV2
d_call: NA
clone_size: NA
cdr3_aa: CASSEGSLAGDTQYF
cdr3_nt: TGTGCCAGCAGTGAGGGTTCGCTAGCAGGAGATACGCAGTATTTT

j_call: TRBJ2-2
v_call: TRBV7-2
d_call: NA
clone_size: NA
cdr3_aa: CASSLRTQAGELFF
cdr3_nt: TGTGCCAGCAGCCTCCGGACTCAGGCCGGGGAGCTGTTTTTT

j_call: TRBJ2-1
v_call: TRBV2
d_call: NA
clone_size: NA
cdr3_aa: CASSALNEQFF
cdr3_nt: TGTGCCAGCAGCGCGCTAAATGAGCAGTTCTTC